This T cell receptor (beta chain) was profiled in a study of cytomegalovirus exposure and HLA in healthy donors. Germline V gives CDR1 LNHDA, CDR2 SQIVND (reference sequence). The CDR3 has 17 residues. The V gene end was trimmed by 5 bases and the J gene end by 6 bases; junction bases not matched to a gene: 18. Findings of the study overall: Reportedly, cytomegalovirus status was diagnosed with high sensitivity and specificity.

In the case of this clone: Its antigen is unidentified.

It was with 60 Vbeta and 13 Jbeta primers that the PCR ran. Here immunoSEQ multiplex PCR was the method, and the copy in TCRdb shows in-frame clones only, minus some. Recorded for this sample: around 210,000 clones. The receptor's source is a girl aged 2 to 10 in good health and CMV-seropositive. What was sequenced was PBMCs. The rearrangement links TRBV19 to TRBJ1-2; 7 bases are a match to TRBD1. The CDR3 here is CASSRDGFGRGSDGYTF. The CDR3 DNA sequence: TGTGCCAGTAGTCGAGACGGGTTCGGCAGGGGGAGTGATGGCTACACCTTC.